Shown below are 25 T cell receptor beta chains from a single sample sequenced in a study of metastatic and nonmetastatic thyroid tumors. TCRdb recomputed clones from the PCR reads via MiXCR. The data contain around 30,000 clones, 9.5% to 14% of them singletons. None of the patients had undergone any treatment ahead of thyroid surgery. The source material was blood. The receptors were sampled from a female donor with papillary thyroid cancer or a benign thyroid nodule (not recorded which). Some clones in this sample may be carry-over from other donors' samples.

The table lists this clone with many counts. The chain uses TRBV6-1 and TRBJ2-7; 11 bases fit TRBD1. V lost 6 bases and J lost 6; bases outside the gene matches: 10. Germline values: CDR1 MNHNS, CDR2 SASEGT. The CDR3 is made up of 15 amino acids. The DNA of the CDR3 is TGTGCCAGCAGCCCGGCCCTGGGGACAGGGGGCGAGCAGTACTTC. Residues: CASSPALGTGGEQYF.

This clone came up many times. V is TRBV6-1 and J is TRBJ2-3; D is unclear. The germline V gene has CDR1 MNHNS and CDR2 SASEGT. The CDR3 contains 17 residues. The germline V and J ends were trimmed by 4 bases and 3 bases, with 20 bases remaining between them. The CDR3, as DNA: TGTGCCAGCAGTGGACGACCCGACTCCGCCGGAACAGATACGCAGTATTTT. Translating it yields CASSGRPDSAGTDTQYF.

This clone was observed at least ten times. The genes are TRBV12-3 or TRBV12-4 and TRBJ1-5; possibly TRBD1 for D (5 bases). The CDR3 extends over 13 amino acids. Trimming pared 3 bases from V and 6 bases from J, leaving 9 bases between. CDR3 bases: TGTGCCAGCAGTTTCAGGGAGGGTCAGCCCCAGCATTTT. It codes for CASSFREGQPQHF.

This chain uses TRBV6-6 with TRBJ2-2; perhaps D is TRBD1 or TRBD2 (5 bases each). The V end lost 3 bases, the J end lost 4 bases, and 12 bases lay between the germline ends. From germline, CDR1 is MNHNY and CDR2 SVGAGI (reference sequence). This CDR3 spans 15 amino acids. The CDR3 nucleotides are TGTGCCAGCAGTTATCAGTGGGACCGCACCGGGGAGCTGTTTTTT. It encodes CASSYQWDRTGELFF.

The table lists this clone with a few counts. The DNA for the CDR3 is TGTGCCAGCAGTTCGAGAATAGCGGACCATGAGCAGTTCTTC. As protein: CASSSRIADHEQFF. The rearrangement uses TRBV7-2 and TRBJ2-1; D perhaps matches TRBD2 (6 bases). Trimming left V 6 bases short and J 8 bases short, with 17 bases between. This CDR3 comprises 14 residues. Per the germline V gene, CDR1 is SGHTA and CDR2 is FQGNSA.

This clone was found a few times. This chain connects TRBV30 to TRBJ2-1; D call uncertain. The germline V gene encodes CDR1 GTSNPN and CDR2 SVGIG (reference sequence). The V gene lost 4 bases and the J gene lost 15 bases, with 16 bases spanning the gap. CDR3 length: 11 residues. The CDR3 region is CAWTLGLRRFF. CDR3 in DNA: TGTGCCTGGACCCTGGGCCTTAGGCGGTTCTTC.

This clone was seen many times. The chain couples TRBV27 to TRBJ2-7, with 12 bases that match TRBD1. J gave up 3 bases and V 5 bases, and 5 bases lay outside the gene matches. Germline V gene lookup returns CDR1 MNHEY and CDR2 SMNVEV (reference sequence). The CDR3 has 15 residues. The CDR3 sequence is CASSTGTGGYYEQYF. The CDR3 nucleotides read TGTGCCAGCAGTACCGGGACAGGGGGCTACTACGAGCAGTACTTC.

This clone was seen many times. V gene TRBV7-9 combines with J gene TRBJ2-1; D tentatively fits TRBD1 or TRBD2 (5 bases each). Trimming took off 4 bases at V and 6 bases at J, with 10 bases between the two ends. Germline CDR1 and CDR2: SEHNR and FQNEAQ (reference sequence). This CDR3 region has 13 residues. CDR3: CASSSGRINEQFF. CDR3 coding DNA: TGTGCCAGCAGCTCGGGACGGATCAATGAGCAGTTCTTC.

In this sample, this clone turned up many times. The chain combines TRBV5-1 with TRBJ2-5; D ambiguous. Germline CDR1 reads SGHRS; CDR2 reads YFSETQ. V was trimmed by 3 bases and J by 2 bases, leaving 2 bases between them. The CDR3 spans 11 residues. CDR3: CASSWQETQYF. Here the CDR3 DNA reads TGCGCCAGCAGCTGGCAAGAGACCCAGTACTTC.

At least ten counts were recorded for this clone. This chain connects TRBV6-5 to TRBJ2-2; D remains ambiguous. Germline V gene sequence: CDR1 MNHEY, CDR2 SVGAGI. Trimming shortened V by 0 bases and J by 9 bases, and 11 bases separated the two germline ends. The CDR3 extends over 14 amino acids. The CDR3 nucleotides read TGTGCCAGCAGTTACTCGCTTGATCGACGGGAGCTGTTTTTT. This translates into CASSYSLDRRELFF.

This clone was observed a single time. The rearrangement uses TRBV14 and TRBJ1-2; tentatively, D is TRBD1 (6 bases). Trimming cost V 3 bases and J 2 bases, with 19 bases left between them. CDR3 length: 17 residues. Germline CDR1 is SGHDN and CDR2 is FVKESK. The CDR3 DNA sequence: TGTGCCAGCAGCCAGGGCCGCTGGGACAAGTTAAACTATGGCTACACCTTC. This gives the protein CASSQGRWDKLNYGYTF.

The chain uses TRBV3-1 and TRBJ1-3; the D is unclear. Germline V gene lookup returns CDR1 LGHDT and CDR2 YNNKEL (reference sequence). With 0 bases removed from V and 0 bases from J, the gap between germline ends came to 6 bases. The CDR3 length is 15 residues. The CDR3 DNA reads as TGTGCCAGCAGCCAAGATGGCACCTCTGGAAACACCATATATTTT. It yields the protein CASSQDGTSGNTIYF.

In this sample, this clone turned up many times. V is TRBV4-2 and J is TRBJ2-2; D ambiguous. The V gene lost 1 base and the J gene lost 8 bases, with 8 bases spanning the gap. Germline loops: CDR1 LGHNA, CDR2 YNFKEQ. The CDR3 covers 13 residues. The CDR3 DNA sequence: TGTGCCAGCAGCCAAGTACTATGGGGGGAGCTGTTTTTT. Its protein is CASSQVLWGELFF.

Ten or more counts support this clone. The CDR3 loop is CASTPGGEKQPQHF. DNA of the CDR3: TGTGCCAGCACCCCCGGGGGGGAAAAGCAGCCCCAGCATTTT. The chain carries TRBV6-1 and TRBJ1-5; possible D gene TRBD1, 5 bases. The CDR3 has 14 amino acids. V lost 7 bases and J lost 7, with 17 bases in between. Germline V gives CDR1 MNHNS, CDR2 SASEGT.

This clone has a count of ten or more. CDR3 protein: CASSQAEGGNGYTF. DNA of the CDR3: TGTGCCAGCAGCCAAGCGGAGGGGGGGAATGGCTACACCTTC. This chain joins TRBV3-1 and TRBJ1-2; possible D gene TRBD1, 6 bases. The CDR3 is made up of 14 amino acids. Per the germline V gene, CDR1 is LGHDT and CDR2 is YNNKEL (reference sequence). V was shortened by 1 base and J by 6 bases, with 12 bases between the two germline ends.

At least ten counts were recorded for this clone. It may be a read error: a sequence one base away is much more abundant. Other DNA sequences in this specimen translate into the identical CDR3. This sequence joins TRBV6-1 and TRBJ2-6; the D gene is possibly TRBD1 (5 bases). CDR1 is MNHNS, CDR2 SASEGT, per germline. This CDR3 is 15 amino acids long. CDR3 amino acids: CASSRTLSGANALTF. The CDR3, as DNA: TGTGCCAGCAGCCGCACCCTTTCTGGGGCCAACGCCCTGACTTTC.

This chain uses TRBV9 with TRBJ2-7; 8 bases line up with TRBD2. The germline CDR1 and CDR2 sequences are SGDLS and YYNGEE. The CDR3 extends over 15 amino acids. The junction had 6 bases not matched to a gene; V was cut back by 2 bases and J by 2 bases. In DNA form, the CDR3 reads TGTGCCAGCAGCGTGGGGCGGGAGGAAGCCTACGAGCAGTACTTC. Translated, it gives CASSVGREEAYEQYF.

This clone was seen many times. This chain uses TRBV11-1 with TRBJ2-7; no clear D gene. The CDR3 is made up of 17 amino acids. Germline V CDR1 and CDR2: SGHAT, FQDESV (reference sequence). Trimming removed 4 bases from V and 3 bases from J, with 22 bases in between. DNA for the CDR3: TGTGCCAGCAGCTCCCTGACTGGGCGGCCTGCTTTCTACGAGCAGTACTTC. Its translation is CASSSLTGRPAFYEQYF.

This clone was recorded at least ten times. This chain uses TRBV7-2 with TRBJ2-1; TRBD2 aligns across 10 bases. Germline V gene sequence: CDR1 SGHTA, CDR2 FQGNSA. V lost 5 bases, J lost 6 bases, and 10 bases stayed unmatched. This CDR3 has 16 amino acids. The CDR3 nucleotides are TGTGCCAGCAGCCCGGGGGGGGTAGCGGGAGGCAATGAGCAGTTCTTC. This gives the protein CASSPGGVAGGNEQFF.

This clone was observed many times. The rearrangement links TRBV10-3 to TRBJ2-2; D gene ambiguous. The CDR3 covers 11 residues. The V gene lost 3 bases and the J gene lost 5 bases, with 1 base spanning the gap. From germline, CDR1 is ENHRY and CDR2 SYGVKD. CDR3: CAISETGELFF. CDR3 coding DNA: TGTGCCATCAGTGAAACCGGGGAGCTGTTTTTT.

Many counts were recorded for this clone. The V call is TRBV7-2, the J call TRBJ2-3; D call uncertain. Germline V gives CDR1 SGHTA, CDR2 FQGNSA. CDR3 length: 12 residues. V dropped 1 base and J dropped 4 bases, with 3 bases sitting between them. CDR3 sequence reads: CASSLVADTQYF. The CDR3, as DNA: TGTGCCAGCAGCTTAGTGGCAGATACGCAGTATTTT.

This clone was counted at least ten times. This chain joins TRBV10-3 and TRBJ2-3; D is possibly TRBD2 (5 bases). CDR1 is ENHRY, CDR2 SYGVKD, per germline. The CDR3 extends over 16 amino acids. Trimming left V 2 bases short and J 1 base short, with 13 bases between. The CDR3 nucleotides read TGTGCCATCAGTGAGGGAGTGGGAGTCGGCACAGATACGCAGTATTTT. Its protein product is CAISEGVGVGTDTQYF.

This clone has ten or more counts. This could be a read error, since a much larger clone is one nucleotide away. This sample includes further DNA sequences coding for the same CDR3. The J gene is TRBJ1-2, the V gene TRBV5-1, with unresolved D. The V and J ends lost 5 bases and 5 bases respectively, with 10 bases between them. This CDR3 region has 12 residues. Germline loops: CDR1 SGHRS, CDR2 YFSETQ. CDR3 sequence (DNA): TGCGCCAGCAGTCCCGAGCGGTATGGCTACACCTTC. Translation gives CASSPERYGYTF.

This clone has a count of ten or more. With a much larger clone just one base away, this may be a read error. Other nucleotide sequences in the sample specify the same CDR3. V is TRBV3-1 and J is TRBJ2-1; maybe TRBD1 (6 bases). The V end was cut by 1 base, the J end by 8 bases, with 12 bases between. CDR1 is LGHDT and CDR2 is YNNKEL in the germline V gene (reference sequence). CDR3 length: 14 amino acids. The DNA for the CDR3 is TGTGCCAGCAGCCAAGTTCAGGGGTGGGATGAGCAGTTCTTC. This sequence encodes CASSQVQGWDEQFF.

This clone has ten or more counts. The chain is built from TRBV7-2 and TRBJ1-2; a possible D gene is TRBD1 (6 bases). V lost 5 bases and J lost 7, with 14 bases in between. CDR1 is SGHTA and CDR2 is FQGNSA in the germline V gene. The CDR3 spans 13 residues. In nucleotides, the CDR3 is TGTGCCAGCAGCCCGCGGGACATCAGTGGCTACACCTTC. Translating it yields CASSPRDISGYTF.